This T cell receptor beta chain was identified in a study of blood T cell repertoires in COVID-19. Germline assignment: CDR1 SGHTA and CDR2 FQGNSA. V was clipped by 0 bases and J by 6 bases; unmatched bases: 4. This CDR3 contains 14 residues. Original data processing: Estimates of nucleated cell counts were drawn from the amplification of reference gene primers. Assay: immunoSEQ multiplex PCR; the TCRdb copy retains only in-frame clones and omits some. That table is the source of V, J and clone size, and D and trimming were worked out from the DNA. Of hundreds of thousands of clones listed, just under 90% were seen once; the top ten hold 1.5% to 2%.

The sequenced sample was peripheral blood. The rearrangement joins TRBV7-2 to TRBJ1-1, with 7 bases aligning to TRBD1. The TCR originated in a young woman with COVID-19, enrolled during active disease. In nucleotides, the CDR3 is TGTGCCAGCAGCTTAGCCGGGACAGTCTCTGAAGCTTTCTTT. It encodes CASSLAGTVSEAFF.